This is a list of T cell receptor beta chains from one sample in a study of spatial heterogeneity in lung cancer. TCRdb recomputed calls from the 5' RACE reads with MiXCR, one row per CDR3 protein. The table has 60,000 to 75,000 distinct CDR3 sequences, around 6% seen once. The material was PBMCs, obtained at surgery. The receptors shown here come from a female donor with early-stage non-small cell lung cancer. Each CDR3 is given with its conserved first and last residue. D genes are given only for firm matches. Expanded clones are given a class, and other clones once, few, many or no size at all.

clone_size d_call j_call v_call cdr3_aa cdr3_nt
once TRBD1 TRBJ2-1 TRBV10-2 CASSVDRGESSYNEQFF TGCGCCAGCAGTGTGGACAGGGGGGAAAGCTCCTACAATGAGCAGTTCTTC
many . TRBJ2-2 TRBV20-1 CSAVLNTGELFF TGCAGCGCAGTCCTGAACACCGGGGAGCTGTTTTTT
many TRBD1 TRBJ1-2 TRBV28 CASSFTGTGYGYTF TGTGCCAGCAGTTTTACTGGGACAGGGTATGGCTACACCTTC
. TRBD1 TRBJ2-1 TRBV12-3/TRBV12-4 CASSPRDRGGNEQFF TGTGCCAGCAGCCCTCGGGACAGGGGAGGGAATGAGCAGTTCTTC
many . TRBJ1-2 TRBV6-1 CASSEGQSYGYTF TGTGCCAGCAGTGAAGGTCAGAGCTATGGCTACACCTTC
many TRBD1 TRBJ1-2 TRBV28 CASRSDRAHGYTF TGTGCCAGTCGGTCCGACAGGGCCCATGGCTACACCTTC
few . TRBJ1-3 TRBV13 CASSSPAISGNTIYF TGTGCCAGCAGCTCTCCAGCGATCTCTGGAAACACCATATATTTT
few TRBD2 TRBJ2-2 TRBV6-1 CASRKLWGLAGGPRTGELFF TGTGCCAGCAGGAAGCTTTGGGGACTAGCGGGGGGGCCTCGCACCGGGGAGCTGTTTTTT
few . TRBJ1-1 TRBV28 CASSEMNTEAFF TGTGCCAGCAGTGAGATGAACACTGAAGCTTTCTTT
many TRBD2 TRBJ2-1 TRBV24-1 CATLPNGGYSYNEQFF TGTGCCACCCTCCCAAACGGGGGGTACTCCTACAATGAGCAGTTCTTC
few . TRBJ1-1 TRBV3-1 CASSQDDGGYTEAFF TGTGCCAGCAGCCAAGATGATGGGGGTTACACTGAAGCTTTCTTT
many TRBD2 TRBJ2-3 TRBV7-2 CASSPGLAGGVDTQYF TGTGCCAGCAGCCCAGGACTAGCGGGGGGGGTGGATACGCAGTATTTT
. TRBD2 TRBJ2-3 TRBV10-1 CASSDRLAGGDTQYF TGCGCCAGCAGTGATAGGCTAGCGGGAGGAGATACGCAGTATTTT
many . TRBJ2-2 TRBV9 CASSVAGSQNTGELFF TGTGCCAGCAGCGTAGCTGGCAGCCAGAACACCGGGGAGCTGTTTTTT
medium-sized . TRBJ1-4 TRBV29-1 CSVEEIGEQVF TGCAGCGTTGAAGAGATTGGGGAGCAGGTTTTT
many . TRBJ2-4 TRBV6-2/TRBV6-3 CASSSTAKNIQYF TGTGCCAGCAGCTCGACAGCCAAAAACATTCAGTACTTC
few . TRBJ2-5 TRBV28 CASRGGYGTQYF TGTGCCAGCAGGGGCGGTTATGGGACCCAGTACTTC
. . TRBJ2-1 TRBV20-1 CSAKAGPGSNEQFF TGCAGTGCTAAGGCCGGGCCGGGTTCCAATGAGCAGTTCTTC
few TRBD1 TRBJ2-6 TRBV7-2 CASSLPRTGGRFSSGANVLTF TGTGCCAGCAGCTTACCCCGGACAGGGGGTCGATTCAGCTCTGGGGCCAACGTCCTGACTTTC
many TRBD2 TRBJ2-1 TRBV20-1 CSASSSGRGHEQFF TGCAGTGCTAGTTCTAGCGGGAGGGGGCATGAGCAGTTCTTC
many TRBD2 TRBJ2-1 TRBV7-9 CASSLGLAGVDEQFF TGTGCCAGCAGCCTGGGACTAGCGGGAGTCGATGAGCAGTTCTTC
few TRBD2 TRBJ2-3 TRBV19 CASSASSGGARDTQYF TGTGCCAGTAGTGCGTCTAGCGGGGGGGCGCGCGATACGCAGTATTTT
many TRBD2 TRBJ2-7 TRBV6-2/TRBV6-3 CASRPVPGGGNAYEQYF TGTGCCAGCAGGCCCGTCCCCGGGGGGGGAAATGCCTACGAGCAGTACTTC